This TCR beta chain originates from a study of regulatory T cells in long-lasting Graves disease. In this sample, this clonotype turned up a few times. What it recognizes is unknown. Regarding the study as a whole: Persistent patients shared 2,500 to 3,000 public clonotypes among themselves. Newly diagnosed patients shared fewer, at some 970. Sample size, which was small, may have reduced accuracy.

Library construction for TCR beta used iRepertoire HTBI primers and Arm-PCR of CDR3 regions. TCRdb analysed the multiplex PCR reads with MiXCR anew, one entry per CDR3 protein. The sample includes under 250,000 distinct CDR3 sequences, around 20% of them seen just once. Time point of the sample: newly diagnosed GD, antithyroid drugs for less than 3 months. RNA from PBMCs was the source of the TCR library. Diagnoses of Graves' disease were made by American Thyroid Association guidelines. Germline CDR1 is KGHSH and CDR2 is LQKENI. The CDR3 is 13 amino acids. The ends lost 6 bases at V and 10 bases at J; junction bases unmatched: 7.

The receptor was isolated from a female donor with Graves disease. The rearrangement links TRBV18 to TRBJ2-1, with TRBD1 matching over 9 bases. The sequencing used peripheral blood mononuclear cells (PBMCs), collected at new diagnosis, from a patient treated with antithyroid drugs. CDR3 region: CASSPPGTGEQFF. The CDR3 bases are TGTGCCAGCTCGCCCCCCGGGACAGGGGAGCAGTTCTTC.